This T cell receptor beta chain was found in a study of T cell repertoires in cytomegalovirus infection (dated by TCRdb to between 2018 and 2020). Concerning the study at large: Because public TCR beta signatures pointed to carriage of CMV infection together with the matching HLA type, the HLA type of each donor mattered for the analysis.

The investigation overall reported the following: The ex vivo response was dominated by HLA-C-restricted CMV-specific TCR beta clonotypes, which also provided the single most frequent clonotype in two of eight donors. In both this cohort and an independent cohort of more than 350 donors, the cumulative frequency of public TCR beta family members distinguished carriers of CMV infection plus the relevant HLA type.

Instrument used: Illumina HiSeq 1500. The public reads were reprocessed in TCRdb via fastp at Q25 and MiXCR, keeping in-frame beta chains. When rows share a CDR3 protein, they turn into one entry using the most common DNA and genes. This sample comprises approximately 250,000 distinct CDR3 sequences, over 20% of them detected only once. The top ten clones comprise about 20% of the sample. In this sample, this clonotype turned up a few times. Its antigen specificity is not known. Per-base qualities were not stored, and no clone one base away is much larger. Sequencing used CD8+ T cells from PBMCs. This clonotype was sampled from a human donor in good health (CMV status not recorded). Some clones in this sample may be carry-over from other donors' samples.

The CDR3 region reads CASSIGLGAEQYF. The DNA is as follows: TGTGCCAGTAGTATTGGACTAGGGGCCGAGCAGTACTTC. The chain was built from TRBV19 and TRBJ2-7; 7 bases in between match TRBD2. The cysteine opens and the phenylalanine closes a CDR3 of 13 amino acids. Of all the DNA, just the CDR3 is kept, 39 bases in frame from base 1. Clipping removes 3 bases from V and 6 bases from J, with 5 as the unmatched junction base count. In the germline V gene (reference sequence), CDR1 corresponds to LNHDA and CDR2 to SQIVND. The variable domain in full, with residues beyond the CDR3 obtained from the reference TRBV19 and TRBJ2-7 genes, is DGGITQSPKYLFRKEGQNVTLSCEQNLNHDAMYWYRQDPGQGLRLIYYSQIVNDFQKGDIAEGYSVSREKKESFPLTVTSAQKNPTAFYLCASSIGLGAEQYFGPGTRLTVT.